Shown below are 20 T cell receptor beta chains from a single sample sequenced in a study of T cells in Graves' hyperthyroidism and ophthalmopathy. It was RNA transcripts that yielded the amplified TCR beta CDR3 regions. The HTBI primer set was used in a first-round RT-PCR of the TCR CDR3. TCRdb reprocessed the multiplex PCR reads via MiXCR and lists one record per CDR3 protein. The sample includes under 500,000 distinct CDR3 sequences, about an eighth of them seen just once. Sequencing used blood. All receptors come from a man aged 50 to 60 with Graves' ophthalmopathy.

Notes on this clonotype: A read error may explain this, as a much larger clone is one base away. This chain uses TRBV29-1 with TRBJ1-1, with D uncertain. CDR1 SQVTM and CDR2 ANQGSEA come from the germline V gene. The V end was cut by 6 bases, the J end by 1 base, with 12 bases between. The CDR3 totals 13 residues. The DNA of the CDR3 is TGCAGCGTGGCTTCTAAGGGGAACACTGAAGCTTTCTTT. Translated: CSVASKGNTEAFF. Drawing the rest from reference TRBV29-1 and TRBJ1-1, the complete variable domain is SAVISQKPSRDICQRGTSLTIQCQVDSQVTMMFWYRQQPGQSLTLIATANQGSEATYESGFVIDKFPISRPNLTFSTLTVSNMSPEDSSIYLCSVASKGNTEAFFGQGTRLTVV.

In this sample, this clonotype turned up many times. V and J are TRBV11-2 and TRBJ1-3, with a possible D match to TRBD1 (6 bases). The CDR3 spans 14 residues. Germline lookup yields CDR1 SGHAT and CDR2 FQNNGV. V lost 5 bases and J lost 7, with 15 bases in between. The chain's CDR3 is CASSPTGTVNTIYF. Written as DNA, the CDR3 is TGTGCCAGCAGCCCCACAGGGACGGTGAACACCATATATTTT.

This clonotype has only a few counts. The rearrangement links TRBV7-9 to TRBJ2-1, with 11 bases that match TRBD2. Unmatched junction bases numbered 11, after V lost 5 bases and J lost 8 bases. The CDR3 sequence is 16 residues long. CDR1 is SEHNR, CDR2 FQNEAQ, per germline (reference sequence). The CDR3 DNA sequence: TGTGCCAGCAGCCTTGCCACTAGCGGGAGTAAGGATGAGCAGTTCTTC. Protein product: CASSLATSGSKDEQFF.

The genes are TRBV5-4 and TRBJ2-3; D is ambiguous. From germline, CDR1 is SGHNT and CDR2 YYREEE (reference sequence). The CDR3 totals 12 residues. Trimming took off 4 bases at V and 5 bases at J, with 8 bases between the two ends. Here the CDR3 reads CASSHSGDTQYF. DNA of the CDR3: TGTGCCAGCAGCCACTCTGGAGATACGCAGTATTTT.

V and J are TRBV20-1 and TRBJ1-3, with D perhaps matching TRBD1 (6 bases). The germline V gene encodes CDR1 DFQATT and CDR2 SNEGSKA (reference sequence). Trimming stripped 3 bases from V and 2 bases from J, with 14 bases between. This CDR3 contains 15 residues. DNA of the CDR3: TGCAGTGCTAGTGGAGCTCAGGGGACTGGAAACACCATATATTTT. This gives the protein CSASGAQGTGNTIYF.

This clonotype appeared many times. The chain is built from TRBV20-1 and TRBJ2-1, with 7 bases matching TRBD2. This CDR3 has 12 amino acids. V was pared by 1 base and J by 6 bases, with 0 bases of the junction left unmatched. The germline CDR1 and CDR2 sequences are DFQATT and SNEGSKA (reference sequence). CDR3 coding DNA: TGCAGTGCTAGAGCGGGGGGCAATGAGCAGTTCTTC. Amino acids: CSARAGGNEQFF.

A word on this clonotype: This may be a read error: a much more frequent sequence differs by one nucleotide. This chain connects TRBV19 to TRBJ1-1, with D perhaps TRBD1 (5 bases). V dropped 9 bases and J dropped 4 bases, with 12 bases sitting between them. CDR1 and CDR2 (germline): LNHDA, SQIVND (reference sequence). The length of the CDR3 is 12 residues. CDR3 amino acids: CASRDDVTEAFF. The DNA of the CDR3 is TGTGCCAGCCGGGACGACGTCACTGAAGCTTTCTTT. Full variable domain (rest looked up from reference TRBV19 and TRBJ1-1): DGGITQSPKYLFRKEGQNVTLSCEQNLNHDAMYWYRQDPGQGLRLIYYSQIVNDFQKGDIAEGYSVSREKKESFPLTVTSAQKNPTAFYLCASRDDVTEAFFGQGTRLTVV.

This clonotype was counted at least ten times. The chain combines TRBV18 with TRBJ2-7; D is tentatively TRBD1 or TRBD2 (5 bases each). Germline CDR1 and CDR2: KGHSH and LQKENI. With 0 bases removed from V and 1 base from J, the gap between germline ends came to 7 bases. This CDR3 contains 14 residues. The CDR3 loop is CASSPPGRSYEQYF. The CDR3 nucleotides are TGTGCCAGCTCACCACCGGGACGGTCCTACGAGCAGTACTTC. The full variable domain, its missing parts supplied by reference TRBV18 and TRBJ2-7, is NAGVMQNPRHLVRRRGQEARLRCSPMKGHSHVYWYRQLPEEGLKFMVYLQKENIIDESGMPKERFSAEFPKEGPSILRIQQVVRGDSAAYFCASSPPGRSYEQYFGPGTRLTVT.

The chain carries TRBV20-1 and TRBJ1-1, with TRBD1 as a possible D gene (5 bases). The CDR3 runs to 15 residues. Trimming left V 5 bases short and J 0 bases short, with 16 bases between. CDR1 and CDR2 from the germline V gene are DFQATT and SNEGSKA (reference sequence). This CDR3 reads CSAPNPGTMNTEAFF. The CDR3 DNA is TGCAGTGCTCCCAATCCAGGGACCATGAACACTGAAGCTTTCTTT.

Many counts were recorded for this clonotype. The rearrangement joins TRBV20-1 to TRBJ2-1, with D perhaps TRBD2 (6 bases). The CDR3 totals 12 residues. Germline V gene lookup returns CDR1 DFQATT and CDR2 SNEGSKA (reference sequence). V was shortened by 4 bases and J by 6 bases, with 10 bases between the two germline ends. CDR3 bases: TGCAGTGCTACCGGGAGTCCCAATGAGCAGTTCTTC. It specifies CSATGSPNEQFF.

This clonotype was found many times. The chain joins TRBV3-1 to TRBJ1-1; no definite D call. The CDR3 runs 13 residues. CDR1 is LGHDT, CDR2 YNNKEL, per germline (reference sequence). V was clipped by 5 bases and J by 4 bases, with 11 bases between them. The CDR3 nucleotides read TGTGCCAGCAGCTATCAAGTGGGCACTGAAGCTTTCTTT. It codes for CASSYQVGTEAFF. Variable domain in full (rest from reference TRBV3-1 and TRBJ1-1): DTAVSQTPKYLVTQMGNDKSIKCEQNLGHDTMYWYKQDSKKFLKIMFSYNNKELIINETVPNRFSPKSPDKAHLNLHINSLELGDSAVYFCASSYQVGTEAFFGQGTRLTVV.

This clonotype was detected many times. The gene calls are TRBV5-1 and TRBJ1-6; TRBD1 agrees at 9 bases. There are 17 residues in the CDR3. V was pared by 3 bases and J by 0 bases, with 4 bases of the junction left unmatched. In germline, CDR1 is SGHRS, CDR2 YFSETQ. Here the CDR3 DNA reads TGCGCCAGCAGCTGGGACAGGGCGAGCTCCTATAATTCACCCCTCCACTTT. Translated: CASSWDRASSYNSPLHF.

The chain combines TRBV25-1 with TRBJ1-2; D not resolved. V was trimmed by 3 bases and J by 0 bases, leaving 11 bases between them. Germline CDR1 is MGHDK and CDR2 is SYGVNS. The length of the CDR3 is 15 residues. The CDR3 sequence is CASSDSRYANYGYTF. Here the CDR3 DNA reads TGTGCCAGCAGTGATAGCAGATACGCTAACTATGGCTACACCTTC.

This clonotype was counted many times. The rearrangement links TRBV3-1 to TRBJ1-2; perhaps TRBD1 as D (6 bases). The CDR3 loop spans 14 amino acids. V lost 4 bases and J lost 8, with 17 bases in between. Germline assignment: CDR1 LGHDT and CDR2 YNNKEL (reference sequence). CDR3 coding DNA: TGTGCCAGCAGCCCTCGCAGGGGAGGAGGGGGCTACACCTTC. Translated, it gives CASSPRRGGGGYTF.

This clonotype was seen a few times. The V gene is TRBV7-9, the J gene TRBJ2-5; 12 positions agree with TRBD2. The CDR3 totals 17 residues. In germline, CDR1 is SEHNR, CDR2 FQNEAQ (reference sequence). V dropped 5 bases and J dropped 5; count of bases not matched to a gene: 12. The CDR3 DNA sequence: TGTGCCAGCAGCGCAACAACACTAGCGGGAGGTATGGAGACCCAGTACTTC. Its protein product is CASSATTLAGGMETQYF.

The CDR3 DNA follows: TGTGCCAGCAGTTACGCGGCTAAAAGGGGGCGCGACTCCTACGAGCAGTACTTC. As protein: CASSYAAKRGRDSYEQYF. The chain is built from TRBV6-9 and TRBJ2-7, with 7 bases aligning to TRBD1. Germline CDR1 MNHGY, CDR2 SVAAGI. With V trimmed by 3 bases and J by 0 bases, 14 bases remained unmatched. This CDR3 spans 18 amino acids.

A word on this clonotype: A much larger clone lies a single base off, so this may be a read error. The gene calls are TRBV2 and TRBJ2-2; maybe TRBD2 (6 bases). The CDR3 totals 15 residues. The V gene's germline CDR1 is SNHLY and CDR2 FYNNEI. CDR3 nucleotide sequence: TGTACCAGCAGCGAGGGACTGGCACGAGGAGGGGAGCTGTTTTTT. This codes for CTSSEGLARGGELFF.

This clonotype was seen repeatedly, ten times or more. This chain joins TRBV3-1 and TRBJ2-1; perhaps TRBD2 as D (5 bases). The CDR3 loop spans 11 amino acids. V was pared by 10 bases and J by 7 bases, with 11 bases between. Germline CDR1 reads LGHDT; CDR2 reads YNNKEL (reference sequence). Written as DNA, the CDR3 is TGTGCCACCGAGGGTGGAAATGAGCAGTTCTTC. Its translation: CATEGGNEQFF.

This clonotype was seen many times. V and J are TRBV3-1 and TRBJ2-1; D unresolved. The V gene's germline CDR1 is LGHDT and CDR2 YNNKEL (reference sequence). Trimming left V 4 bases short and J 0 bases short, with 10 bases between. The CDR3 is 15 residues long. CDR3 coding DNA: TGTGCCAGCAGCCGGACGGAGAGCTCCTACAATGAGCAGTTCTTC. Protein sequence: CASSRTESSYNEQFF.

This clonotype was recorded many times. The genes are TRBV29-1 and TRBJ2-3, with 10 bases aligning to TRBD2. CDR1 and CDR2 (germline): SQVTM, ANQGSEA. This CDR3 comprises 13 residues. J lost 3 bases, V lost 6 bases, and 3 bases had no gene match. This CDR3 is CSVRAGGTDTQYF. DNA for the CDR3: TGCAGCGTCCGAGCGGGAGGGACAGATACGCAGTATTTT.